This TCR beta chain was sequenced in a study of T cells in localized non-small cell lung cancer. Comments on this clone: Its target is unknown.

Data came from immunoSEQ multiplex PCR; TCRdb stores just in-frame clones and leaves some out. The sample holds 90,000 to 100,000 clones, approximately 91% seen once. Study results and limitations: A median of approximately 60 of the top 100 tumor clones appeared in adjacent lung, which was paired and uninvolved.

Sequencing was performed on PBMCs, taken before any cancer treatment. The TCR was taken from a woman between 35 and 75 years old with stage II squamous cell lung carcinoma.

CDR3 loop: CASSSGLRAMNTEAFF. The CDR3 coding sequence is TGTGCCAGCAGCTCGGGACTCCGCGCCATGAACACTGAAGCTTTCTTT. This chain joins TRBV7-9 and TRBJ1-1; D perhaps matches TRBD1 (5 bases). Trimming cost V 4 bases and J 0 bases, with 15 bases left between them. Germline V gene data show CDR1 as SEHNR and CDR2 as FQNEAQ (reference sequence). The CDR3 has 16 amino acids.